This T cell receptor beta chain appears in the sequencing data of a study of T cells after yellow fever vaccination. Turning to the study itself: Preparing low-cell-number fractions relied on SMART-Seq v4 Ultra Low Input. Points from the study as a whole: Secondary responses were weaker yet peaked faster, day 5 versus 15. Re-detected after boosting: most primary clones, approximately 97% of CD4 and about 85% of CD8.

Concerning this clonotype itself: The antigen is unknown.

V lost 2 bases and J lost 4; bases outside the gene matches: 9. CDR1 and CDR2 from the germline V gene are LGHDT and YNNKEL (reference sequence). The CDR3 length is 17 residues. TCRdb re-derived calls from the 5' RACE reads in MiXCR, one entry per CDR3 protein. The sample lists tens of thousands of distinct CDR3 sequences, roughly 8% occurring once. This material consisted of CD8+ T cells sorted from PBMCs, taken on the day of the yellow fever booster vaccination. V and J are TRBV3-1 and TRBJ2-3; 10 nucleotides line up with TRBD1. This clonotype was sampled from a man in his thirties or forties who received the YFV17D yellow fever vaccine. The CDR3 region is CASSQSPGTGVSDTQYF. As DNA, the CDR3 is TGTGCCAGCAGCCAAAGCCCCGGGACAGGGGTTTCAGATACGCAGTATTTT.